A selection of T cell receptor beta chains follows, all from one sample in a study of blood T cell repertoires in COVID-19. The repertoire was sequenced with immunoSEQ multiplex PCR; TCRdb's copy has only in-frame clones and lacks some. The sample holds 90,000 to 150,000 clones, less than 90% seen once. The sequenced material came from peripheral blood. These receptors came from a man in his sixties or seventies who had recovered from COVID-19. The CDR3 runs from the conserved cysteine through the conserved F or W. Each record gives: J gene, V gene, D gene, clone size, CDR3 protein, CDR3 DNA. The D gene is left open where the match is weak. Clone size is stated in some rows and not others, as once, few, many or a class when expanded.

j_gene: TRBJ2-1; v_gene: TRBV5-1; d_gene: .; abundance: .; CDR3aa: CASSLQDPSYNEQFF; CDR3nt: TGCGCCAGCAGCTTACAGGACCCCTCCTACAATGAGCAGTTCTTC
j_gene: TRBJ2-5; v_gene: TRBV2; d_gene: .; abundance: .; CDR3aa: CASSSRLEWQTQYF; CDR3nt: TGTGCCAGCAGTTCCAGACTAGAATGGCAGACCCAGTACTTC
j_gene: TRBJ2-3; v_gene: TRBV5-1; d_gene: TRBD2; abundance: .; CDR3aa: CASSLGLAGGFSTDTQYF; CDR3nt: TGCGCCAGCAGCTTGGGACTAGCGGGAGGTTTCAGCACAGATACGCAGTATTTT
j_gene: TRBJ1-1; v_gene: TRBV3-1/TRBV3-2; d_gene: TRBD1; abundance: .; CDR3aa: CASSRADRGRGAFF; CDR3nt: TGTGCCAGCAGCCGTGCTGACAGGGGGCGCGGAGCTTTCTTT
j_gene: TRBJ2-2; v_gene: TRBV1; d_gene: .; abundance: .; CDR3aa: CTSSRRGQGAAGELFF; CDR3nt: TGCACCAGCAGCCGGCGGGGACAGGGGGCGGCCGGGGAGCTGTTTTTT
j_gene: TRBJ1-4; v_gene: TRBV5-4; d_gene: TRBD1; abundance: .; CDR3aa: CASSLWAGGISELFF; CDR3nt: TGTGCCAGCAGCTTGTGGGCAGGGGGCATATCGGAACTGTTTTTT
j_gene: TRBJ1-3; v_gene: TRBV3-1/TRBV3-2; d_gene: .; abundance: .; CDR3aa: CASSRLGGFAGNTIYF; CDR3nt: TGTGCCAGCAGCCGGCTCGGCGGATTTGCTGGAAACACCATATATTTT
j_gene: TRBJ2-1; v_gene: TRBV4-3; d_gene: TRBD1; abundance: .; CDR3aa: CASSPRTGLREQFF; CDR3nt: TGCGCCAGCAGCCCGAGGACAGGGTTAAGGGAGCAGTTCTTC
j_gene: TRBJ2-5; v_gene: TRBV15; d_gene: .; abundance: .; CDR3aa: CATSINRGEGETQYF; CDR3nt: TGTGCCACCAGCATAAATAGGGGGGAGGGAGAGACCCAGTACTTC
j_gene: TRBJ1-4; v_gene: TRBV2; d_gene: .; abundance: .; CDR3aa: CASNWAGNEKLFF; CDR3nt: TGTGCCAGCAACTGGGCCGGTAATGAAAAACTGTTTTTT
j_gene: TRBJ2-2; v_gene: TRBV28; d_gene: TRBD1; abundance: .; CDR3aa: CASRDRGTGELFF; CDR3nt: TGTGCCAGCAGGGACAGGGGGACCGGGGAGCTGTTTTTT
j_gene: TRBJ1-5; v_gene: TRBV28; d_gene: TRBD1; abundance: few; CDR3aa: CASSLYGTGVWPQHF; CDR3nt: TGTGCCAGCAGTTTGTACGGGACAGGGGTTTGGCCCCAGCATTTT
j_gene: TRBJ1-4; v_gene: TRBV19; d_gene: .; abundance: .; CDR3aa: CASSDPGRVGEKLFF; CDR3nt: TGTGCCAGTAGCGATCCTGGGAGGGTCGGTGAAAAACTGTTTTTT
j_gene: TRBJ2-4; v_gene: TRBV9; d_gene: TRBD2; abundance: .; CDR3aa: CASSARGGTTKNIQYF; CDR3nt: TGTGCCAGCAGCGCCCGCGGGGGGACGACCAAAAACATTCAGTACTTC
j_gene: TRBJ1-6; v_gene: TRBV6-5; d_gene: .; abundance: .; CDR3aa: CASSPGLNSPLHF; CDR3nt: TGTGCCAGCAGTCCGGGTCTTAATTCACCCCTCCACTTT
j_gene: TRBJ2-3; v_gene: TRBV28; d_gene: TRBD2; abundance: .; CDR3aa: CASSPPRSGGQDTQYF; CDR3nt: TGTGCCAGCAGCCCTCCGCGGAGCGGGGGGCAGGATACGCAGTATTTT
j_gene: TRBJ1-3; v_gene: TRBV28; d_gene: .; abundance: .; CDR3aa: CASSFVGQVNTIYF; CDR3nt: TGTGCCAGCAGTTTCGTGGGTCAGGTGAACACCATATATTTT
j_gene: TRBJ2-7; v_gene: TRBV7-9; d_gene: TRBD1; abundance: .; CDR3aa: CASSTGQGEGAYEQYF; CDR3nt: TGTGCCAGCAGCACGGGACAGGGCGAAGGGGCCTACGAGCAGTACTTC
j_gene: TRBJ1-2; v_gene: TRBV6-1; d_gene: TRBD1; abundance: few; CDR3aa: CASSENHGTAGYGYTF; CDR3nt: TGTGCCAGCAGTGAAAACCACGGGACAGCGGGCTATGGCTACACCTTC
j_gene: TRBJ2-7; v_gene: TRBV28; d_gene: TRBD2; abundance: once; CDR3aa: CASSLPPSGAKSYEQYF; CDR3nt: TGTGCCAGCAGTTTACCCCCTAGCGGCGCTAAATCCTACGAGCAGTACTTC
j_gene: TRBJ1-1; v_gene: TRBV7-8; d_gene: TRBD1; abundance: .; CDR3aa: CASSWTGQGNTEAFF; CDR3nt: TGTGCCAGCAGCTGGACAGGGCAGGGTAACACTGAAGCTTTCTTT
j_gene: TRBJ2-5; v_gene: TRBV27; d_gene: TRBD1; abundance: .; CDR3aa: CASSFRGQGSFQETQYF; CDR3nt: TGTGCCAGCAGTTTCCGCGGACAGGGGAGCTTCCAAGAGACCCAGTACTTC
j_gene: TRBJ2-1; v_gene: TRBV19; d_gene: .; abundance: .; CDR3aa: CASSPPRSYNEQFF; CDR3nt: TGTGCCAGTAGTCCCCCGCGGTCCTACAATGAGCAGTTCTTC
j_gene: TRBJ1-5; v_gene: TRBV2; d_gene: TRBD1; abundance: .; CDR3aa: CASSPRQGLGQPQHF; CDR3nt: TGTGCCAGCAGTCCTAGACAGGGCCTAGGCCAGCCCCAGCATTTT
j_gene: TRBJ2-3; v_gene: TRBV5-4; d_gene: .; abundance: .; CDR3aa: CASSLGTRATGTDTQYF; CDR3nt: TGTGCCAGCAGTTTGGGCACCAGGGCAACAGGCACAGATACGCAGTATTTT
j_gene: TRBJ2-3; v_gene: TRBV20-1; d_gene: TRBD2; abundance: once; CDR3aa: CSASSTGTMVADTQYF; CDR3nt: TGCAGTGCTAGTTCTACCGGGACTATGGTGGCAGATACGCAGTATTTT
j_gene: TRBJ2-1; v_gene: TRBV30; d_gene: TRBD2; abundance: .; CDR3aa: CAWELGLAGYEQFF; CDR3nt: TGTGCCTGGGAACTCGGACTAGCGGGGTATGAGCAGTTCTTC
j_gene: TRBJ1-2; v_gene: TRBV5-1; d_gene: TRBD1; abundance: .; CDR3aa: CASSRGQVYGYTF; CDR3nt: TGCGCCAGCAGCAGGGGACAGGTCTATGGCTACACCTTC
j_gene: TRBJ2-5; v_gene: TRBV27; d_gene: .; abundance: .; CDR3aa: CASSGSETQYF; CDR3nt: TGTGCCAGCAGCGGGTCGGAGACCCAGTACTTC
j_gene: TRBJ2-3; v_gene: TRBV15; d_gene: .; abundance: .; CDR3aa: CATSRDQPGADTQYF; CDR3nt: TGTGCCACCAGCAGAGATCAGCCAGGGGCAGATACGCAGTATTTT
j_gene: TRBJ2-2; v_gene: TRBV7-6; d_gene: .; abundance: .; CDR3aa: CASSLIGGGFAGELFF; CDR3nt: TGTGCCAGCAGCTTGATCGGGGGAGGTTTCGCCGGGGAGCTGTTTTTT
j_gene: TRBJ2-7; v_gene: TRBV13; d_gene: TRBD2; abundance: few; CDR3aa: CASRGRGRAVEQYF; CDR3nt: TGTGCCAGCAGGGGCCGCGGGAGGGCCGTTGAGCAGTACTTC
j_gene: TRBJ2-7; v_gene: TRBV6-6; d_gene: TRBD1; abundance: .; CDR3aa: CASRRTGDYEQYF; CDR3nt: TGTGCCAGCAGGAGGACAGGGGATTACGAGCAGTACTTC
j_gene: TRBJ2-7; v_gene: TRBV3-1/TRBV3-2; d_gene: .; abundance: .; CDR3aa: CASSRIGVYEQYF; CDR3nt: TGTGCCAGCAGCCGAATAGGAGTGTACGAGCAGTACTTC
j_gene: TRBJ2-1; v_gene: TRBV30; d_gene: .; abundance: .; CDR3aa: CAWSDDFNEQFF; CDR3nt: TGTGCCTGGAGTGATGACTTTAATGAGCAGTTCTTC
j_gene: TRBJ1-3; v_gene: TRBV2; d_gene: TRBD1; abundance: .; CDR3aa: CASSDPYDRGLSGNTIYF; CDR3nt: TGTGCCAGCAGTGACCCCTACGACAGGGGCCTCTCTGGAAACACCATATATTTT
j_gene: TRBJ2-3; v_gene: TRBV9; d_gene: .; abundance: .; CDR3aa: CASSVDSYTDTQYF; CDR3nt: TGTGCCAGCAGCGTAGACTCATACACAGATACGCAGTATTTT
j_gene: TRBJ1-5; v_gene: TRBV15; d_gene: .; abundance: .; CDR3aa: CATSIGGNQPQHF; CDR3nt: TGTGCCACCAGCATAGGGGGAAATCAGCCCCAGCATTTT
j_gene: TRBJ1-1; v_gene: TRBV7-9; d_gene: .; abundance: .; CDR3aa: CASSLSEVRNTEAFF; CDR3nt: TGTGCCAGCAGCTTATCCGAAGTTAGGAACACTGAAGCTTTCTTT
j_gene: TRBJ1-2; v_gene: TRBV6-6; d_gene: .; abundance: .; CDR3aa: CASSDGGGRKYGYTF; CDR3nt: TGTGCCAGCAGCGATGGGGGGGGTCGGAAGTATGGCTACACCTTC
j_gene: TRBJ1-5; v_gene: TRBV6-2/TRBV6-3; d_gene: .; abundance: .; CDR3aa: CASSFRAGAPSNQPQHF; CDR3nt: TGTGCCAGCAGCTTCAGGGCAGGGGCCCCGAGCAATCAGCCCCAGCATTTT
j_gene: TRBJ2-4; v_gene: TRBV10-3; d_gene: TRBD2; abundance: .; CDR3aa: CAISGEREGNIQYF; CDR3nt: TGTGCCATCAGCGGTGAGCGGGAGGGAAACATTCAGTACTTC
j_gene: TRBJ1-3; v_gene: TRBV10-3; d_gene: .; abundance: .; CDR3aa: CAISGGVGNTIYF; CDR3nt: TGTGCCATCAGTGGCGGGGTCGGAAACACCATATATTTT
j_gene: TRBJ2-1; v_gene: TRBV24-1; d_gene: .; abundance: .; CDR3aa: CATSEPRDFSNEQFF; CDR3nt: TGTGCCACCAGTGAACCCAGGGACTTCAGCAATGAGCAGTTCTTC
j_gene: TRBJ1-1; v_gene: TRBV27; d_gene: TRBD1; abundance: .; CDR3aa: CASSPNRGTGEAFF; CDR3nt: TGTGCCAGCAGTCCGAACCGCGGGACAGGCGAAGCTTTCTTT
j_gene: TRBJ2-1; v_gene: TRBV13; d_gene: .; abundance: .; CDR3aa: CASSLRSSYNEQFF; CDR3nt: TGTGCCAGCAGCTTGCGGAGCTCCTACAATGAGCAGTTCTTC
j_gene: TRBJ1-5; v_gene: TRBV7-2; d_gene: .; abundance: few; CDR3aa: CASSLKGGGNQPQHF; CDR3nt: TGTGCCAGCAGCTTAAAAGGGGGAGGCAATCAGCCCCAGCATTTT
j_gene: TRBJ2-2; v_gene: TRBV6-2/TRBV6-3; d_gene: TRBD1; abundance: .; CDR3aa: CASSYEGTGKPPNTGELFF; CDR3nt: TGTGCCAGCAGTTACGAGGGGACAGGGAAACCTCCTAACACCGGGGAGCTGTTTTTT
j_gene: TRBJ1-1; v_gene: TRBV19; d_gene: TRBD1; abundance: .; CDR3aa: CASMPTGGTEAFF; CDR3nt: TGTGCCAGTATGCCGACAGGGGGCACTGAAGCTTTCTTT